These T cell receptor beta chains were read from a single sample in a study of blood T cell repertoires in COVID-19. Profiled with immunoSEQ multiplex PCR; TCRdb holds only in-frame clones, not every one. The sample yields 220,000 or so clones, roughly 83% seen once. The sequencing sample was made of PBMCs or T cells enriched from blood (not recorded which). The source is a woman in her thirties or forties with acute COVID-19. Both conserved end residues are part of each CDR3. D genes are given only for firm matches. Expanded clones are given a class, and other clones once, few, many or no size at all.

D	J	V	size	CDR3	DNA
TRBD1	TRBJ1-2	TRBV27	-	CASSLAQQGVFGYTF	TGTGCCAGCAGTTTAGCTCAACAGGGGGTGTTTGGCTACACCTTC
TRBD2	TRBJ2-1	TRBV4-3	once	CASSQLAGGRNEQFF	TGCGCCAGCAGCCAACTAGCGGGGGGGCGAAATGAGCAGTTCTTC
TRBD1	TRBJ2-7	TRBV5-4	-	CASTPDTTGDEQYF	TGTGCCAGCACCCCTGACACAACAGGGGACGAGCAGTACTTC
TRBD1	TRBJ1-1	TRBV10-3	-	CAISESVRHFSDRAGSEAFF	TGTGCCATCAGTGAGTCGGTAAGGCATTTTTCAGACAGGGCCGGATCTGAAGCTTTCTTT
TRBD1	TRBJ1-5	TRBV7-2	-	CASSLTGWGEQPQHF	TGTGCCAGCAGCTTGACAGGGTGGGGTGAACAGCCCCAGCATTTT
TRBD1	TRBJ1-4	TRBV6-1	-	CASSERQGWEKLFF	TGTGCCAGCAGTGAAAGACAGGGGTGGGAAAAACTGTTTTTT
-	TRBJ2-5	TRBV5-1	-	CASAQRRETQYF	TGCGCCAGCGCCCAGCGCCGGGAGACCCAGTACTTC
-	TRBJ2-7	TRBV12-3/TRBV12-4	-	CASRHQAAYEQYF	TGTGCCAGCAGGCACCAGGCAGCCTACGAGCAGTACTTC
TRBD2	TRBJ2-7	TRBV28	-	CASSFNSGRAYEQYF	TGTGCCAGCAGTTTTAATAGCGGGAGGGCTTACGAGCAGTACTTC
-	TRBJ2-7	TRBV5-8	few	CASSLGQGLTYEQYF	TGTGCCAGCAGCTTAGGGCAGGGCCTCACTTACGAGCAGTACTTC
-	TRBJ1-2	TRBV28	-	CAAQRDGYTF	TGTGCCGCACAGAGAGATGGCTACACCTTC
TRBD1	TRBJ1-2	TRBV6-5	-	CASSDREGYGYTF	TGTGCCAGCAGCGACAGGGAAGGATATGGCTACACCTTC
-	TRBJ1-2	TRBV10-2	-	CASSQAGGAYTF	TGCGCCAGCAGTCAGGCCGGGGGGGCATACACCTTC
-	TRBJ2-3	TRBV28	-	CASSLWGAGTDTQYF	TGTGCCAGCAGTTTATGGGGGGCCGGCACAGATACGCAGTATTTT
-	TRBJ2-7	TRBV20-1	-	CSASTGRTYEQYF	TGCAGTGCTAGTACAGGGAGAACCTACGAGCAGTACTTC
TRBD1	TRBJ1-5	TRBV10-3	-	CAISEGRGVNQPQHF	TGTGCCATCAGTGAGGGCAGGGGGGTAAATCAGCCCCAGCATTTT
TRBD2	TRBJ2-7	TRBV9	-	CASSVGSGNYEQYF	TGTGCCAGCAGCGTAGGTAGCGGGAACTACGAGCAGTACTTC
TRBD2	TRBJ2-1	TRBV19	-	CASTNSGSSYNEQFF	TGTGCCAGTACAAATAGCGGGAGCTCCTACAATGAGCAGTTCTTC
-	TRBJ1-5	TRBV2	-	CASSEDRDQPQHF	TGTGCCAGCAGTGAAGACAGGGACCAGCCCCAGCATTTT
TRBD1	TRBJ2-7	TRBV4-2	-	CASSQEDRGEYEQYF	TGTGCCAGCAGCCAAGAGGACAGGGGGGAGTACGAGCAGTACTTC
TRBD1	TRBJ2-7	TRBV7-2	-	CASSRASGQGLSSYEQYF	TGTGCCAGCAGCCGCGCCTCCGGACAGGGGTTAAGCTCCTACGAGCAGTACTTC
-	TRBJ2-1	TRBV11-2	-	CASSLDLTHGLYNEQFF	TGTGCCAGCAGCTTAGATCTGACACATGGGCTATACAATGAGCAGTTCTTC
TRBD2	TRBJ2-1	TRBV2	-	CASKEGPSGYNEQFF	TGTGCCAGCAAAGAGGGTCCTAGCGGGTACAATGAGCAGTTCTTC
-	TRBJ1-6	TRBV5-4	once	CASSPYSSYNSPLHF	TGTGCCAGCAGCCCTTACAGCTCCTATAATTCACCCCTCCACTTT
TRBD1	TRBJ2-5	TRBV24-1	-	CATSDPSDVGQGAETQYF	TGTGCCACCAGTGATCCATCCGACGTGGGGCAGGGGGCCGAGACCCAGTACTTC
-	TRBJ2-2	TRBV5-8	-	CASSQKPGLDTGELFF	TGTGCCAGCAGCCAAAAACCGGGACTGGACACCGGGGAGCTGTTTTTT
TRBD1	TRBJ1-2	TRBV7-2	few	CASSLTGGGYTF	TGTGCCAGCAGCTTGACAGGGGGTGGCTACACCTTC
TRBD1	TRBJ2-3	TRBV14	once	CASSQGNTGGRSQYF	TGTGCCAGCAGCCAGGGTAACACAGGGGGCAGATCGCAGTATTTT
-	TRBJ1-5	TRBV30	-	CAFTTYSNQPQHF	TGTGCCTTTACTACATATAGCAATCAGCCCCAGCATTTT